The rows below give T cell receptor beta chains drawn from one sample of a study of CD8+ T cells in alopecia areata. Measured with immunoSEQ multiplex PCR; TCRdb has only the in-frame clones, and not every one. The profile shows 90,000 to 120,000 clones, under 65% of them singletons. The specimen was NKG2D-low CD8+ T cells sorted from blood. The receptor set was obtained from a human donor with alopecia areata. The CDR3 runs from the conserved cysteine through the conserved F or W. D genes are given only for firm matches. Where a row states a size, it is once, few, many or the class of an expanded clone; other rows omit it.

size: .; D: .; V: TRBV7-9; J: TRBJ1-1; CDR3: CASSLVRLNTEAFF; DNA: TGTGCCAGCAGCTTAGTTCGACTAAACACTGAAGCTTTCTTT
size: .; D: .; V: TRBV13; J: TRBJ2-7; CDR3: CASSPNSYEQYF; DNA: TGTGCCAGCAGCCCCAACTCCTACGAGCAGTACTTC
size: .; D: .; V: TRBV7-9; J: TRBJ1-2; CDR3: CASSTSGAGDLANYGYTF; DNA: TGTGCCAGCAGCACCTCGGGCGCAGGCGATTTAGCTAACTATGGCTACACCTTC
size: .; D: TRBD2; V: TRBV6-5; J: TRBJ2-7; CDR3: CASGLAGGSDEQYF; DNA: TGTGCCAGCGGTTTAGCGGGAGGGTCCGACGAGCAGTACTTC
size: .; D: .; V: TRBV19; J: TRBJ2-1; CDR3: CASTHNGANEQFF; DNA: TGTGCCAGTACCCATAACGGGGCCAATGAGCAGTTCTTC
size: large; D: .; V: TRBV7-8; J: TRBJ2-7; CDR3: CASSLVPGNYEQYF; DNA: TGTGCCAGCAGCTTAGTCCCGGGGAACTACGAGCAGTACTTC
size: few; D: .; V: TRBV4-1; J: TRBJ2-1; CDR3: CASSHPGAGREQFF; DNA: TGCGCCAGCAGCCACCCGGGAGCCGGGCGGGAGCAGTTCTTC
size: once; D: .; V: TRBV15; J: TRBJ2-3; CDR3: CATSSPLNGLTDTQYF; DNA: TGTGCCACCAGCAGTCCCCTGAACGGGCTCACAGATACGCAGTATTTT
size: .; D: .; V: TRBV30; J: TRBJ2-5; CDR3: CAWSVDIGGETQYF; DNA: TGTGCCTGGAGTGTGGACATTGGGGGAGAGACCCAGTACTTC
size: .; D: TRBD2; V: TRBV28; J: TRBJ2-6; CDR3: CASSPWTSGRTSGANVLTF; DNA: TGTGCCAGCAGTCCTTGGACTAGCGGGAGGACCTCTGGGGCCAACGTCCTGACTTTC
size: .; D: .; V: TRBV5-1; J: TRBJ2-5; CDR3: CASSLGQPQETQYF; DNA: TGCGCCAGCAGCTTGGGGCAGCCACAAGAGACCCAGTACTTC
size: .; D: .; V: TRBV28; J: TRBJ2-7; CDR3: CASSLSDSSYEQYF; DNA: TGTGCCAGCAGTTTGTCGGACAGTTCCTACGAGCAGTACTTC
size: few; D: .; V: TRBV7-3; J: TRBJ2-3; CDR3: CASSPPPNEAWYF; DNA: TGTGCCAGCAGCCCGCCCCCTAACGAGGCCTGGTATTTT
size: .; D: .; V: TRBV30; J: TRBJ2-2; CDR3: CAWSVHQSGELFF; DNA: TGTGCCTGGAGTGTACATCAGTCCGGGGAGCTGTTTTTT
size: .; D: TRBD2; V: TRBV2; J: TRBJ2-7; CDR3: CASSEFDGRAILNYEQYF; DNA: TGTGCCAGCAGTGAATTTGACGGGAGGGCCATCTTAAACTACGAGCAGTACTTC
size: .; D: TRBD1; V: TRBV18; J: TRBJ1-1; CDR3: CASSADQETGALNTEAFF; DNA: TGTGCCAGCTCAGCTGATCAGGAGACAGGGGCTCTAAACACTGAAGCTTTCTTT
size: .; D: .; V: TRBV2; J: TRBJ1-1; CDR3: CASRVQGRRTEAFF; DNA: TGTGCCAGCAGGGTACAGGGAAGGAGAACTGAAGCTTTCTTT
size: .; D: TRBD2; V: TRBV11-2; J: TRBJ2-7; CDR3: CASSLRTRYSYEQYF; DNA: TGTGCCAGCAGCTTAAGGACTAGGTATTCCTACGAGCAGTACTTC
size: .; D: .; V: TRBV9; J: TRBJ2-7; CDR3: CASSVSYSSYEQYF; DNA: TGTGCCAGCAGCGTAAGCTACAGCTCCTACGAGCAGTACTTC
size: .; D: .; V: TRBV6-1; J: TRBJ1-5; CDR3: CASSGRSNQPQHF; DNA: TGTGCCAGCAGTGGTAGGAGCAATCAGCCCCAGCATTTT
size: .; D: .; V: TRBV13; J: TRBJ2-7; CDR3: CASSLPGGYGEQYF; DNA: TGTGCCAGCAGCTTACCAGGGGGGTATGGCGAGCAGTACTTC
size: few; D: .; V: TRBV20-1; J: TRBJ1-1; CDR3: CSAPENTEAFF; DNA: TGCAGTGCTCCAGAGAACACTGAAGCTTTCTTT
size: .; D: TRBD1; V: TRBV29-1; J: TRBJ1-4; CDR3: CSVWTGRTNEKLFF; DNA: TGCAGCGTCTGGACAGGAAGAACTAATGAAAAACTGTTTTTT
size: .; D: TRBD1; V: TRBV5-1; J: TRBJ1-1; CDR3: CASSFRTGSLNTEAFF; DNA: TGCGCCAGCAGCTTCAGGACAGGGAGTTTGAACACTGAAGCTTTCTTT
size: .; D: .; V: TRBV7-3; J: TRBJ2-7; CDR3: CASSPGGATYEQYF; DNA: TGTGCCAGCAGCCCTGGGGGGGCGACCTACGAGCAGTACTTC
size: .; D: .; V: TRBV7-9; J: TRBJ2-3; CDR3: CASSGSNGADTQYF; DNA: TGTGCCAGCAGCGGATCGAACGGAGCGGATACGCAGTATTTT
size: .; D: .; V: TRBV6-6; J: TRBJ2-7; CDR3: CASSPRDTLEQYF; DNA: TGTGCCAGCAGTCCTCGGGACACCCTCGAGCAGTACTTC
size: .; D: TRBD2; V: TRBV4-1; J: TRBJ2-7; CDR3: CASSQGLAGGYEQYF; DNA: TGCGCCAGCAGCCAGGGACTAGCGGGGGGCTACGAGCAGTACTTC
size: few; D: .; V: TRBV7-9; J: TRBJ1-1; CDR3: CASSRRGNTEAFF; DNA: TGTGCCAGCAGCCGCAGAGGGAACACTGAAGCTTTCTTT
size: .; D: .; V: TRBV25-1; J: TRBJ2-7; CDR3: CARESRPRQNYEQYF; DNA: TGTGCCAGAGAGAGCCGTCCGAGACAGAACTACGAGCAGTACTTC
size: .; D: .; V: TRBV7-6; J: TRBJ1-1; CDR3: CASSPLRTRNTEAFF; DNA: TGTGCCAGCAGCCCACTTAGGACACGGAACACTGAAGCTTTCTTT
size: .; D: .; V: TRBV7-9; J: TRBJ2-1; CDR3: CASSSLRGADRNNEQFF; DNA: TGTGCCAGCAGCTCACTTAGAGGGGCCGACAGGAACAATGAGCAGTTCTTC
size: .; D: .; V: TRBV27; J: TRBJ1-2; CDR3: CASSFGGLSNYGYTF; DNA: TGTGCCAGCAGCTTTGGGGGCCTAAGTAACTATGGCTACACCTTC
size: .; D: .; V: TRBV7-3; J: TRBJ2-3; CDR3: CASSLIGSDTQYF; DNA: TGTGCCAGCAGCTTGATTGGTTCAGATACGCAGTATTTT
size: .; D: .; V: TRBV7-6; J: TRBJ2-4; CDR3: CASSLGPEKNIQYF; DNA: TGTGCCAGCAGCTTAGGGCCTGAAAAAAACATTCAGTACTTC
size: few; D: .; V: TRBV4-1; J: TRBJ2-1; CDR3: CASSQDLGNNEQFF; DNA: TGCGCCAGCAGCCAAGATCTGGGGAACAATGAGCAGTTCTTC
size: .; D: TRBD2; V: TRBV7-9; J: TRBJ2-1; CDR3: CASRLTSAKISYNEQFF; DNA: TGTGCCAGCAGATTAACTAGCGCCAAGATCTCCTACAATGAGCAGTTCTTC
size: .; D: .; V: TRBV29-1; J: TRBJ2-7; CDR3: CSVVGLHSYEQYF; DNA: TGCAGCGTTGTTGGCCTCCATTCCTACGAGCAGTACTTC
size: .; D: .; V: TRBV10-2; J: TRBJ1-1; CDR3: CASLQDGGTEAFF; DNA: TGCGCCAGCCTTCAGGACGGGGGAACTGAAGCTTTCTTT
size: .; D: .; V: TRBV6-5; J: TRBJ2-2; CDR3: CASSSRQGYTGELFF; DNA: TGTGCCAGCAGTTCGCGGCAGGGTTACACCGGGGAGCTGTTTTTT
size: .; D: TRBD1; V: TRBV25-1; J: TRBJ1-2; CDR3: CASSEMDRGQGYTF; DNA: TGTGCCAGCAGTGAAATGGACAGGGGGCAGGGCTACACCTTC
size: .; D: TRBD2; V: TRBV11-1; J: TRBJ2-5; CDR3: CASRLIGTSEETQYF; DNA: TGTGCCAGCAGACTGATTGGGACTAGCGAGGAGACCCAGTACTTC
size: .; D: .; V: TRBV6-6; J: TRBJ2-3; CDR3: CASTFSLRQDTQYF; DNA: TGTGCCAGCACATTTTCACTTCGGCAAGATACGCAGTATTTT
size: .; D: TRBD2; V: TRBV27; J: TRBJ2-1; CDR3: CASSPPPVGRAHEQFF; DNA: TGTGCCAGCAGCCCCCCGCCGGTTGGGAGGGCCCATGAGCAGTTCTTC
size: .; D: .; V: TRBV4-1; J: TRBJ2-7; CDR3: CASSQVGGQGRFSYEQYF; DNA: TGCGCCAGCAGCCAGGTAGGGGGTCAGGGGCGCTTTTCCTACGAGCAGTACTTC
size: .; D: .; V: TRBV29-1; J: TRBJ2-7; CDR3: CSVVGPEGEQYF; DNA: TGCAGCGTTGTAGGGCCGGAGGGAGAGCAGTACTTC
size: .; D: .; V: TRBV5-4; J: TRBJ1-4; CDR3: CASSFRGLGEKLFF; DNA: TGTGCCAGCAGCTTTCGGGGGCTCGGCGAAAAACTGTTTTTT
size: .; D: .; V: TRBV27; J: TRBJ1-2; CDR3: CASSPPGLGHYGYTF; DNA: TGTGCCAGCAGTCCCCCGGGACTTGGACACTATGGCTACACCTTC
size: .; D: TRBD1; V: TRBV11-2; J: TRBJ1-2; CDR3: CASSFGQGVNYGYTF; DNA: TGTGCCAGCAGCTTTGGACAGGGGGTAAACTATGGCTACACCTTC
size: .; D: .; V: TRBV29-1; J: TRBJ1-1; CDR3: CSVGEELNTEAFF; DNA: TGCAGCGTTGGGGAGGAATTGAACACTGAAGCTTTCTTT
size: few; D: .; V: TRBV20-1; J: TRBJ1-2; CDR3: CSARGVEYTF; DNA: TGCAGTGCTAGGGGGGTTGAGTACACCTTC
size: .; D: .; V: TRBV9; J: TRBJ2-1; CDR3: CASSPPRGYRQFF; DNA: TGTGCCAGCAGCCCACCGCGGGGCTACAGGCAGTTCTTC